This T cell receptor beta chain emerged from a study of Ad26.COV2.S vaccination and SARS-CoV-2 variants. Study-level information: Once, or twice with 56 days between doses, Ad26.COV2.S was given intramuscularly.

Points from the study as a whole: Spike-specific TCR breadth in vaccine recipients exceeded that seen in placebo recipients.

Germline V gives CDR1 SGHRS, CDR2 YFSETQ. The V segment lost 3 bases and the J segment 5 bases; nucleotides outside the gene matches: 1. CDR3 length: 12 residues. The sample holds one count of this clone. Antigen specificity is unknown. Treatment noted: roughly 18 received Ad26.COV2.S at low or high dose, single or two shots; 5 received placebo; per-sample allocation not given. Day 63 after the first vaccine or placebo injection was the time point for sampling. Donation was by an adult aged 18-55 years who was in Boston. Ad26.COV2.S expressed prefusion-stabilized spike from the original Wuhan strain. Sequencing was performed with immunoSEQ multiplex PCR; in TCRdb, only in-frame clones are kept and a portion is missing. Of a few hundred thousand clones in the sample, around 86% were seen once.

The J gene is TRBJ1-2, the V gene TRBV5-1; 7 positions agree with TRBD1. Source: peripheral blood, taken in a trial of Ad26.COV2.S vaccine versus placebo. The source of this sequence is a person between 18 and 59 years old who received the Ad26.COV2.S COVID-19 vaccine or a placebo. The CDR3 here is CASSSDRYGYTF. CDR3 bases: TGCGCCAGCAGCTCGGACAGGTATGGCTACACCTTC.